These T cell receptor beta chains were read from a single sample in a study of T cell responses to AZD1222 COVID-19 vaccine. Repertoires were generated with immunoSEQ multiplex PCR, while TCRdb's copy carries only in-frame clones and drops some. Of some 140,000 clones listed, about 85% were seen once; the top ten hold approximately 3.1%. The specimen comprised peripheral blood, sampled on day 0 of AZD1222 vaccination. The receptors shown here come from an adult in good health. Each CDR3 is given with its conserved first and last residue. The D gene is left open where the match is weak. Only part of the rows carry a size: once, few, many, or a class if the clone is expanded.

j_call d_call clone_size v_call cdr3_aa cdr3_nt
TRBJ1-2 TRBD1 - TRBV5-1 CASSDGTGNYGYTF TGCGCCAGCAGCGACGGGACAGGGAACTATGGCTACACCTTC
TRBJ2-7 - - TRBV4-3 CASSRTAEPYEQYF TGCGCCAGCAGCCGGACAGCTGAACCCTACGAGCAGTACTTC
TRBJ1-4 TRBD1 - TRBV3-1/TRBV3-2 CASSWGGGSIRSGEKLFF TGTGCCAGCAGCTGGGGAGGGGGCTCAATTAGGTCGGGTGAAAAACTGTTTTTT
TRBJ1-4 - - TRBV4-3 CASSQEGTSGVKLFF TGCGCCAGCAGCCAAGAGGGGACTAGCGGGGTAAAACTGTTTTTT
TRBJ1-1 - - TRBV19 CASSMLVNTEAFF TGTGCCAGTAGTATGTTGGTGAACACTGAAGCTTTCTTT
TRBJ1-4 TRBD1 once TRBV2 CASSDLPGRDSPNEKLFF TGTGCCAGCAGCGACCTCCCCGGGCGGGACAGTCCTAATGAAAAACTGTTTTTT
TRBJ1-2 - - TRBV10-3 CAISEPISGRNYGYTF TGTGCCATCAGTGAGCCCATTTCCGGCAGGAACTATGGCTACACCTTC
TRBJ2-7 TRBD2 few TRBV7-2 CASSLAPWRGSYEQYF TGTGCCAGCAGCTTAGCCCCCTGGCGGGGGAGCTACGAGCAGTACTTC
TRBJ1-2 - - TRBV6-2/TRBV6-3 CASSTTPGTYGYTF TGTGCCAGCAGTACCACACCGGGGACCTATGGCTACACCTTC
TRBJ2-3 - - TRBV27 CASSLTGTATQYF TGTGCCAGCAGTCTAACGGGAACGGCTACGCAGTATTTT
TRBJ1-2 TRBD1 - TRBV3-1/TRBV3-2 CASSTGQGDGGYTF TGTGCCAGCAGCACCGGACAGGGTGATGGAGGCTACACCTTC
TRBJ2-1 - - TRBV4-3 CASSQALLANEQFF TGCGCCAGCAGCCAAGCCCTCCTAGCGAATGAGCAGTTCTTC
TRBJ2-7 - - TRBV6-2/TRBV6-3 CASSSGTSREYF TGTGCCAGCAGTTCTGGGACATCCCGGGAATACTTC
TRBJ1-4 - - TRBV19 CASSQPPREKLFF TGTGCCAGTAGCCAACCTCCCCGTGAAAAACTGTTTTTT
TRBJ2-7 TRBD1 - TRBV11-1 CASTPRTGGYEQYF TGTGCCAGCACCCCCCGGACAGGGGGTTACGAGCAGTACTTC
TRBJ1-6 TRBD1 once TRBV18 CASSPRQGPSYNSPLHF TGTGCCAGCTCACCCCGACAGGGGCCCTCCTATAATTCACCCCTCCACTTT
TRBJ1-4 TRBD1 - TRBV3-1/TRBV3-2 CASSQPYNRGLFF TGTGCCAGCAGCCAACCTTATAACAGGGGACTGTTTTTT
TRBJ2-1 - - TRBV20-1 CSASVSGGVNEQFF TGCAGTGCTAGTGTCTCCGGGGGTGTTAATGAGCAGTTCTTC
TRBJ2-7 TRBD1 - TRBV28 CASSLSGGYKQYF TGTGCCAGCAGTTTATCAGGGGGCTACAAGCAGTACTTC
TRBJ2-2 TRBD2 - TRBV19 CASSPYREVNTGELFF TGTGCCAGTAGCCCCTATCGGGAGGTGAACACCGGGGAGCTGTTTTTT
TRBJ2-1 - - TRBV7-2 CASSLAGTKSNEQFF TGTGCCAGCAGCTTAGCCGGGACCAAATCGAATGAGCAGTTCTTC
TRBJ2-7 TRBD2 - TRBV4-3 CASSQDRTRGEQYF TGCGCCAGCAGCCAAGATCGGACTAGAGGCGAGCAGTACTTC
TRBJ1-1 - - TRBV19 CASSMHIRDEAFF TGTGCCAGTAGTATGCACATTCGGGATGAAGCTTTCTTT
TRBJ2-7 - - TRBV7-9 CASSPDTSYEQYF TGTGCCAGCAGCCCTGACACGAGCTACGAGCAGTACTTC
TRBJ2-3 TRBD2 - TRBV2 CASSVAGLETDTQYF TGTGCCAGCAGTGTTGCAGGACTAGAGACAGATACGCAGTATTTT
TRBJ2-7 TRBD2 - TRBV6-5 CATATSGTTYEQYF TGTGCCACAGCGACTAGCGGGACTACCTACGAGCAGTACTTC
TRBJ1-5 - - TRBV4-2 CASSRPDGSGQPQHF TGTGCCAGCAGCCGCCCGGACGGTTCGGGACAGCCCCAGCATTTT
TRBJ1-1 - - TRBV9 CASSVGTANTEAFF TGTGCCAGCAGCGTCGGGACCGCTAACACTGAAGCTTTCTTT
TRBJ2-3 TRBD2 few TRBV7-9 CASSFASGFTDTQYF TGTGCCAGCAGCTTTGCTAGCGGCTTCACAGATACGCAGTATTTT
TRBJ2-3 TRBD2 - TRBV9 CASSLGTSGGADTQYF TGTGCCAGCAGCCTCGGGACTAGCGGGGGGGCAGATACGCAGTATTTT
TRBJ1-6 - - TRBV28 CASLGQNNSPLHF TGTGCCAGCCTTGGACAGAATAATTCACCCCTCCACTTT
TRBJ2-7 TRBD1 - TRBV20-1 CSASGTGTYEQYF TGCAGTGCTAGTGGGACAGGGACCTACGAGCAGTACTTC
TRBJ2-5 - - TRBV12-3/TRBV12-4 CASSLQGEETQYF TGTGCCAGCAGTTTGCAAGGGGAGGAGACCCAGTACTTC
TRBJ1-1 - - TRBV19 CASSIRGANTEAFF TGTGCCAGTAGTATTCGGGGGGCTAACACTGAAGCTTTCTTT
TRBJ2-1 TRBD2 - TRBV3-1/TRBV3-2 CASSQGLASYNEQFF TGTGCCAGCAGCCAAGGACTAGCGTCCTACAATGAGCAGTTCTTC
TRBJ2-1 - - TRBV7-8 CASRDRDSSYNEQFF TGTGCCAGCAGGGACCGGGACTCCTCCTACAATGAGCAGTTCTTC
TRBJ1-6 TRBD1 - TRBV14 CASSQATGGSSPLHF TGTGCCAGCAGCCAAGCGACAGGGGGCAGTTCACCCCTCCACTTT
TRBJ1-5 - - TRBV5-8 CASSLGGSNQPQHF TGTGCCAGCAGCTTGGGGGGTAGCAATCAGCCCCAGCATTTT
TRBJ2-7 TRBD1 - TRBV28 CASSLHRQGPYEQYF TGTGCCAGCAGCCTCCACAGACAGGGCCCCTACGAGCAGTACTTC
TRBJ2-7 TRBD2 - TRBV10-1 CASSLAGDYEQYF TGCGCCAGCAGCTTAGCGGGGGATTACGAGCAGTACTTC
TRBJ2-7 - - TRBV19 CASSIGDGTYEQYF TGTGCCAGTAGTATAGGCGACGGGACCTACGAGCAGTACTTC
TRBJ2-5 TRBD1 - TRBV5-1 CASQVGTGQETQYF TGCGCCAGCCAGGTGGGGACAGGACAAGAGACCCAGTACTTC
TRBJ2-7 TRBD1 - TRBV18 CASSPQGQGLGEQYF TGTGCCAGCTCACCCCAGGGACAGGGGCTCGGCGAGCAGTACTTC
TRBJ2-7 - - TRBV5-1 CASSLDATGYEQYF TGCGCCAGCAGCTTGGATGCGACAGGCTACGAGCAGTACTTC
TRBJ2-7 - - TRBV19 CASRPGRDSYEQYF TGTGCCAGTAGACCGGGACGAGACTCCTACGAGCAGTACTTC
TRBJ1-6 TRBD1 - TRBV6-5 CASTRTGANSPLHF TGTGCCAGCACCCGGACAGGGGCGAATTCACCCCTCCACTTT
TRBJ1-1 TRBD1 - TRBV18 CASSPGTGDVAFF TGTGCCAGCTCACCCGGGACAGGGGACGTAGCTTTCTTT
TRBJ1-6 - - TRBV5-6 CASSGGTENSPLHF TGTGCCAGCAGCGGCGGGACGGAAAATTCACCCCTCCACTTT
TRBJ2-3 - once TRBV7-3 CASSLGLSTDTQYF TGTGCCAGCAGCTTAGGACTTAGCACAGATACGCAGTATTTT
TRBJ2-1 TRBD1 - TRBV19 CASSMDPTGGLDNNEQFF TGTGCCAGTAGTATGGATCCGACAGGGGGTTTAGACAACAATGAGCAGTTCTTC
TRBJ2-1 TRBD2 - TRBV19 CASRRGLAGGWSSYNEQFF TGTGCCAGTAGGCGAGGACTAGCGGGGGGGTGGAGCTCCTACAATGAGCAGTTCTTC
TRBJ2-3 - - TRBV12-3/TRBV12-4 CASSSTTDTQYF TGTGCCAGCAGTTCTACCACAGATACGCAGTATTTT
TRBJ1-2 - - TRBV3-1/TRBV3-2 CASSQDPRGRYGYTF TGTGCCAGCAGCCAAGATCCCAGGGGTCGGTATGGCTACACCTTC
TRBJ2-2 - - TRBV7-3 CASSLTRTENTGELFF TGTGCCAGCAGCTTAACGCGGACGGAAAACACCGGGGAGCTGTTTTTT